The 18 T cell receptor beta chains presented below share a single source sample, sequenced in a study of T cell responses to AZD1222 COVID-19 vaccine. Only in-frame clones appear in the TCRdb table, and some are missing; sequencing was by immunoSEQ multiplex PCR. The sample yields under 300,000 clones, 90% to 95% seen once. This specimen consisted of peripheral blood, obtained on day 0 of AZD1222 vaccination. All receptors come from an adult in good health.

This chain joins TRBV7-6 and TRBJ2-7; D is unresolved. This CDR3 region has 13 residues. Germline loops: CDR1 SGHVS, CDR2 FNYEAQ. Trimming removed 4 bases at V and 4 bases at J, with 11 bases between. DNA of the CDR3: TGTGCCAGCAGCTCTCGTGGGGTTTACGAGCAGTACTTC. Encoded protein: CASSSRGVYEQYF.

This clone is a singleton in its sample. The chain recombines TRBV5-1 with TRBJ1-1; D perhaps matches TRBD1 (6 bases). The CDR3 runs 13 residues. Trimming took 0 bases from V and 5 from J, leaving 8 bases between them. The germline CDR1 and CDR2 sequences are SGHRS and YFSETQ. The CDR3 reads CASSLAGVTEAFF. The CDR3 DNA is TGCGCCAGCAGCTTGGCAGGGGTAACTGAAGCTTTCTTT.

The chain carries TRBV7-4 and TRBJ1-5; TRBD1 aligns across 8 bases. Trimming at V came to 2 bases and at J to 5 bases, leaving 5 bases not matched to a gene. CDR3 length: 15 amino acids. The germline gives CDR1 SGHVT, CDR2 SQSDAQ. CDR3 in amino acids: CASSLMDRDHQPQHF. The CDR3, as DNA: TGTGCCAGCAGCTTAATGGACAGGGATCATCAGCCCCAGCATTTT.

V and J are TRBV28 and TRBJ1-1; no firm D call. Germline lookup yields CDR1 MDHEN and CDR2 SYDVKM. Trimming left V 4 bases short and J 3 bases short, with 9 bases between. This CDR3 has 13 amino acids. CDR3 in amino acids: CASSSTPYTEAFF. Here the CDR3 DNA reads TGTGCCAGCAGTTCCACTCCATACACTGAAGCTTTCTTT.

This chain connects TRBV29-1 to TRBJ2-5; the D is unclear. The CDR3 runs to 12 residues. CDR1 is SQVTM and CDR2 is ANQGSEA in the germline V gene. V was clipped by 7 bases and J by 5 bases, with 14 bases between them. The CDR3 DNA follows: TGCAGCGCTGGGGTAACGTCGGAGACCCAGTACTTC. It codes for CSAGVTSETQYF. Full variable domain (remainder filled in from reference TRBV29-1 and TRBJ2-5): SAVISQKPSRDICQRGTSLTIQCQVDSQVTMMFWYRQQPGQSLTLIATANQGSEATYESGFVIDKFPISRPNLTFSTLTVSNMSPEDSSIYLCSAGVTSETQYFGPGTRLLVL.

The V gene is TRBV28, the J gene TRBJ2-7, with unresolved D. Germline V gene data show CDR1 as MDHEN and CDR2 as SYDVKM. V dropped 10 bases and J dropped 3 bases, with 16 bases sitting between them. The CDR3 consists of 13 residues. The chain's CDR3 is CATLGLPSYEQYF. The CDR3 DNA follows: TGTGCCACCCTAGGGTTGCCCAGCTACGAGCAGTACTTC. The complete variable domain, with remaining parts taken from reference TRBV28 and TRBJ2-7, reads DVKVTQSSRYLVKRTGEKVFLECVQDMDHENMFWYRQDPGLGLRLIYFSYDVKMKEKGDIPEGYSVSREKKERFSLILESASTNQTSMYLCATLGLPSYEQYFGPGTRLTVT.

This chain links TRBV27 with TRBJ2-7; 13 bases agree with TRBD2. The junction had 5 bases not matched to a gene; V was cut back by 4 bases and J by 2 bases. The CDR3 has 16 residues. CDR1 and CDR2 (germline): MNHEY, SMNVEV (reference sequence). CDR3 region: CASSSILAGGPYEQYF. The CDR3 coding sequence is TGTGCCAGCAGTTCCATACTAGCGGGAGGGCCCTACGAGCAGTACTTC.

The chain couples TRBV9 to TRBJ1-1; TRBD1 is a possible D gene (5 bases). Germline loops: CDR1 SGDLS, CDR2 YYNGEE. V gave up 6 bases and J gave up 1 base, with 19 bases separating them. There are 16 residues in the CDR3. CDR3 sequence reads: CASTAGPHIRNTEAFF. In nucleotides, the CDR3 is TGTGCCAGCACGGCGGGACCCCACATAAGGAACACTGAAGCTTTCTTT.

This chain joins TRBV28 and TRBJ1-2; possible D gene TRBD1, 5 bases. V was pared by 6 bases and J by 5 bases, with 16 bases between. The CDR3 loop spans 14 amino acids. CDR1 is MDHEN and CDR2 is SYDVKM in the germline V gene. The CDR3 sequence: CASSSPTEGYGYTF. The CDR3 DNA follows: TGTGCCAGCAGCTCCCCGACAGAGGGTTATGGCTACACCTTC.

This clone is a singleton in its sample. This sequence joins TRBV5-1 and TRBJ2-7; no definite D call. There are 16 residues in the CDR3. The germline V and J ends were trimmed by 0 bases and 0 bases, with 13 bases remaining between them. Germline CDR1 SGHRS, CDR2 YFSETQ. CDR3 residues: CASSLAASRSSYEQYF. DNA of the CDR3: TGCGCCAGCAGCTTGGCGGCTTCGAGGAGCTCCTACGAGCAGTACTTC. Based on the CDR3 plus reference TRBV5-1 and TRBJ2-7, the full variable domain is KAGVTQTPRYLIKTRGQQVTLSCSPISGHRSVSWYQQTPGQGLQFLFEYFSETQRNKGNFPGRFSGRQFSNSRSEMNVSTLELGDSALYLCASSLAASRSSYEQYFGPGTRLTVT.

This sequence joins TRBV5-4 and TRBJ2-3, with 9 positions matching TRBD2. The germline gives CDR1 SGHNT, CDR2 YYREEE (reference sequence). Trimming cost V 0 bases and J 3 bases; bases outside gene matches: 5. CDR3 length equals 16 residues. CDR3 sequence reads: CASSLAGGRATDTQYF. The CDR3 bases are TGTGCCAGCAGCTTGGCGGGCGGGAGGGCAACAGATACGCAGTATTTT.

This rearrangement joins TRBV11-1 to TRBJ2-7, with 11 bases fitting TRBD2. Trimming at V came to 6 bases and at J to 0 bases, leaving 4 bases not matched to a gene. The CDR3 runs to 15 residues. CDR1 and CDR2 (germline): SGHAT, FQDESV (reference sequence). The DNA for the CDR3 is TGTGCCAGCAGAAGACTAGCGGGAAGCTCCTACGAGCAGTACTTC. It encodes CASRRLAGSSYEQYF.

J is TRBJ1-1 and V is TRBV12-3 or TRBV12-4; a possible D gene is TRBD1 (6 bases). This CDR3 spans 13 amino acids. Trimming removed 4 bases from V and 8 bases from J, with 14 bases in between. The CDR3 is CASSSSSDREAFF. Here the CDR3 DNA reads TGTGCCAGCAGTTCCTCCTCTGACAGGGAAGCTTTCTTT.

The chain joins TRBV7-9 to TRBJ2-4, with a tentative D call TRBD2 (6 bases). Germline V gives CDR1 SEHNR, CDR2 FQNEAQ (reference sequence). The CDR3 runs 14 residues. Trimming shortened V by 1 base and J by 7 bases, and 11 bases separated the two germline ends. The CDR3 reads CASSLGEEGNIQYF. The CDR3 nucleotides are TGTGCCAGCAGCTTAGGGGAGGAGGGCAACATTCAGTACTTC.

The V and J genes are TRBV7-3 and TRBJ2-7; 8 bases match TRBD2. This CDR3 has 13 amino acids. The germline V gene encodes CDR1 SGHTA and CDR2 FQGTGA. Trimming took 5 bases from V and 7 from J; bases not matched to a gene: 7. The CDR3 loop reads CASSQQRESEQYF. The CDR3 bases are TGTGCCAGCAGCCAGCAGCGGGAGAGTGAGCAGTACTTC. The variable domain in full, completed from reference TRBV7-3 and TRBJ2-7, reads GAGVSQTPSNKVTEKGKYVELRCDPISGHTALYWYRQSLGQGPEFLIYFQGTGAADDSGLPNDRFFAVRPEGSVSTLKIQRTERGDSAVYLCASSQQRESEQYFGPGTRLTVT.

The chain couples TRBV15 to TRBJ2-5; TRBD1 agrees at 7 bases. The CDR3 is made up of 15 amino acids. Germline CDR1 reads LNHNV; CDR2 reads YYDKDF (reference sequence). Losses at the gene ends were 5 bases for V and 3 bases for J; bases not matched to a gene: 9. For the CDR3, the DNA is TGTGCCACCAGCTACGACAGGGTGGTGAAAGAGACCCAGTACTTC. It yields the protein CATSYDRVVKETQYF.

V gene TRBV11-2 combines with J gene TRBJ1-1; D possibly corresponds to TRBD1 (5 bases). CDR3 length: 15 residues. Germline V gene lookup returns CDR1 SGHAT and CDR2 FQNNGV. V gave up 4 bases and J gave up 3 bases, with 15 bases separating them. CDR3 residues: CASSSRGGVYTEAFF. CDR3 in DNA: TGTGCCAGCAGCTCCCGGGGGGGAGTCTACACTGAAGCTTTCTTT.

This chain joins TRBV28 and TRBJ2-3; possibly TRBD1 or TRBD2 for D (5 bases each). V lost 5 bases and J 6 bases, leaving 12 bases between the germline ends. Germline V lookup: CDR1 MDHEN, CDR2 SYDVKM. The CDR3 has 13 amino acids. The CDR3 region has the DNA TGTGCCAGCAGTGGGGGTCTCCGGGATACGCAGTATTTT. Amino acids: CASSGGLRDTQYF. Full variable domain (missing parts from reference TRBV28 and TRBJ2-3): DVKVTQSSRYLVKRTGEKVFLECVQDMDHENMFWYRQDPGLGLRLIYFSYDVKMKEKGDIPEGYSVSREKKERFSLILESASTNQTSMYLCASSGGLRDTQYFGPGTRLTVL.